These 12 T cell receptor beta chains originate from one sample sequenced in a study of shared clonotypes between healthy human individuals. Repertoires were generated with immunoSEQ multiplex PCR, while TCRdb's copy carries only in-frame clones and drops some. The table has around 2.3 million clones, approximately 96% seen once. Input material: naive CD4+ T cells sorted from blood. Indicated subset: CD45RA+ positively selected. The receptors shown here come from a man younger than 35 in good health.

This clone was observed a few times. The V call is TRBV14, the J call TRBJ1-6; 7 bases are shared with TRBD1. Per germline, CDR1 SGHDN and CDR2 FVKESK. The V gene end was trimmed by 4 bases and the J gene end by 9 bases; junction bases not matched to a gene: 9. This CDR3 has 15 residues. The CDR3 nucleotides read TGTGCCAGCAGCCTTATCGACAGGGTGGGTTCACCCCTCCACTTT. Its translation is CASSLIDRVGSPLHF.

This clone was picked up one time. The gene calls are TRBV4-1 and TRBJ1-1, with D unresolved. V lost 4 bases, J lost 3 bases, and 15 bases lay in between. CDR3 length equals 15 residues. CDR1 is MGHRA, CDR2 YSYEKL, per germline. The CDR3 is CASSPGAGWDTEAFF. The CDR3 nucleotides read TGCGCCAGCAGCCCAGGAGCGGGGTGGGACACTGAAGCTTTCTTT.

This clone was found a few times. CDR3: CASSRPDQPQHF. CDR3 sequence (DNA): TGTGCCAGCAGTCGACCGGATCAGCCCCAGCATTTT. The gene calls are TRBV28 and TRBJ1-5; no definite D call. The V gene lost 5 bases and the J gene lost 5 bases, with 7 bases spanning the gap. Germline CDR1 MDHEN, CDR2 SYDVKM. The CDR3 contains 12 residues. The whole variable domain, remainder taken from reference TRBV28 and TRBJ1-5, is DVKVTQSSRYLVKRTGEKVFLECVQDMDHENMFWYRQDPGLGLRLIYFSYDVKMKEKGDIPEGYSVSREKKERFSLILESASTNQTSMYLCASSRPDQPQHFGDGTRLSIL.

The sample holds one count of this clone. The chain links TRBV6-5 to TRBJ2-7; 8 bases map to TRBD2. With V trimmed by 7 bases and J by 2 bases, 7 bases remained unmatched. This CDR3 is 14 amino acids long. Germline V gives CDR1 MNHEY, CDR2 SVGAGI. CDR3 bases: TGTGCCAGCAAGCTAGCGGGTCAAACCTACGAGCAGTACTTC. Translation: CASKLAGQTYEQYF.

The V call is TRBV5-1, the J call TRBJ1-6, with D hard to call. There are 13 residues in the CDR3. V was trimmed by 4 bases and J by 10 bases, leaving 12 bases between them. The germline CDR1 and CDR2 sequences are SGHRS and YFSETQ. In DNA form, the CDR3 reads TGCGCCAGCAGCGGAAACGAACGATCACCCCTCCACTTT. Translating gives CASSGNERSPLHF.

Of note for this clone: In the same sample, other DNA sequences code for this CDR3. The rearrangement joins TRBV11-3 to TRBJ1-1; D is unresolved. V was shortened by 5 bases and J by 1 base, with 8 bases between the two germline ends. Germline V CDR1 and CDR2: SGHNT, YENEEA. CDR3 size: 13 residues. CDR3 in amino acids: CASSLGTNTEAFF. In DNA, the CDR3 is TGTGCCAGCAGCCTAGGTACGAACACTGAAGCTTTCTTT.

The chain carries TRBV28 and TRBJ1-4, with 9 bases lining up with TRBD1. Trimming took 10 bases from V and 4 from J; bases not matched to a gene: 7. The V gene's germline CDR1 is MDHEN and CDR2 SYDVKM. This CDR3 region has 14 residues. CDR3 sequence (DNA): TGTGCCACGAACAGGGGGCGAAGTAATGAAAAACTGTTTTTT. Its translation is CATNRGRSNEKLFF.

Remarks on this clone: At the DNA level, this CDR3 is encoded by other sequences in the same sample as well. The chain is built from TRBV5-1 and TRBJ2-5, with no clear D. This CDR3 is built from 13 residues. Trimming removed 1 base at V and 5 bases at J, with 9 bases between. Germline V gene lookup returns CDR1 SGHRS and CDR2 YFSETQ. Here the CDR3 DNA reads TGCGCCAGCAGCTTGCCCGGAACCGAGACCCAGTACTTC. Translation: CASSLPGTETQYF. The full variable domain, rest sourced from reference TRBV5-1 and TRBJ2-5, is KAGVTQTPRYLIKTRGQQVTLSCSPISGHRSVSWYQQTPGQGLQFLFEYFSETQRNKGNFPGRFSGRQFSNSRSEMNVSTLELGDSALYLCASSLPGTETQYFGPGTRLLVL.

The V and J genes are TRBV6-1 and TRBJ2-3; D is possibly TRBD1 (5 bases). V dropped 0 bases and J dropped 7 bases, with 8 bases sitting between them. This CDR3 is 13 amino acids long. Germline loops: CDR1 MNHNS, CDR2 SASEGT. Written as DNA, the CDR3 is TGTGCCAGCAGTGAAGCCTCAGGGAATACGCAGTATTTT. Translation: CASSEASGNTQYF.

The CDR3 is CASSELRDNNSPLHF. The CDR3 DNA reads as TGTGCCAGCAGTGAATTGAGGGACAATAATTCACCCCTCCACTTT. This chain uses TRBV25-1 with TRBJ1-6, with D perhaps matching TRBD1 (6 bases). Trimming removed 1 base from V and 5 bases from J, with 9 bases in between. CDR1 is MGHDK and CDR2 is SYGVNS in the germline V gene. There are 15 residues in the CDR3.

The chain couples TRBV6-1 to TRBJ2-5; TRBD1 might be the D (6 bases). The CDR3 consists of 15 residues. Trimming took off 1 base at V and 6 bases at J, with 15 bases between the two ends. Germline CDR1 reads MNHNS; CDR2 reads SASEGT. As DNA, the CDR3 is TGTGCCAGCAGTGAAGTGGTGAGGGGGTCAAAGACCCAGTACTTC. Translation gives CASSEVVRGSKTQYF.

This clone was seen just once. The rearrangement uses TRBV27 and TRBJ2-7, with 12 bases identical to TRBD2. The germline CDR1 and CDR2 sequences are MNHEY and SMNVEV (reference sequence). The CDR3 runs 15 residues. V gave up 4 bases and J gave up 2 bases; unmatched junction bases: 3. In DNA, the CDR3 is TGTGCCAGCAGTTCTAGCGGGAGGGAAACCTACGAGCAGTACTTC. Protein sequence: CASSSSGRETYEQYF.